This T cell receptor (beta chain) is drawn from a study of T cells in Graves' hyperthyroidism and ophthalmopathy. From RNA transcripts, TCR beta CDR3 regions were amplified. HTBI primers drove first-round RT-PCR of the TCR CDR3. Each CDR3 protein is one row after TCRdb ran MiXCR on the multiplex PCR reads. The sample lists 96,000 or so distinct CDR3 sequences; over 50% were seen once. From germline, CDR1 is KGHDR and CDR2 SFDVKD. This CDR3 spans 14 amino acids. V shed 7 bases, J shed 1 base, and the junction held 1 base outside the gene matches. What was sequenced was blood. The V gene is TRBV24-1, the J gene TRBJ2-1, with 9 bases fitting TRBD1. The TCR originated in a middle-aged woman with Graves' hyperthyroidism. The CDR3 reads CATRTGGSYNEQFF. The CDR3 nucleotides read TGTGCCACCAGGACAGGGGGTTCCTACAATGAGCAGTTCTTC.